This T cell receptor (beta chain) was sequenced in a study of T cells expressing NK-cell markers. Study as a whole: Within the sequenced cohort of eight donors, seven exhibited HCMV seropositivity and one was seronegative.

TCRdb re-called the 5' RACE reads and catalogs CDR3 proteins one per entry, DNA excluded. The sample holds 550,000 to 600,000 distinct CDR3 sequences. Germline V gene lookup returns CDR1 DFQATT and CDR2 SNEGSKA (reference sequence). The CDR3 is 16 amino acids. This clonotype originated in a man aged 18 to 29 in good health. The V gene is TRBV20-1, the J gene TRBJ2-3; TCRdb designates TRBD2, a call that cannot be tested without DNA. Sequences were obtained from blood T cells: a sorted CD56 or NKG2C T cell subset, CD4+ or CD8+ T cells, or bulk PBMC T cells (not recorded which). Here the CDR3 reads CSAARTSGRFTDTQYF.